One and the same sample provided the 12 T cell receptor beta chains below, sequenced in a study of T cells in tumors after PD-1 blockade. TCRdb keeps only in-frame clones here, not all; method: immunoSEQ multiplex PCR. The sample lists around 21,000 clones; roughly 80% were seen once. The sequenced sample was PBMCs, obtained after anti-PD-1 therapy. The receptors were gathered from a human donor with advanced basal cell or squamous cell carcinoma (not recorded which).

This chain links TRBV18 with TRBJ2-5, with unresolved D. Trimming shortened V by 0 bases and J by 0 bases, and 8 bases separated the two germline ends. CDR3 length: 15 residues. Germline CDR1 reads KGHSH; CDR2 reads LQKENI. CDR3 loop: CASSPPSEYQETQYF. CDR3 in DNA: TGTGCCAGCTCACCACCGTCAGAGTACCAAGAGACCCAGTACTTC. Using reference TRBV18 and TRBJ2-5 for the parts outside the CDR3, the full variable domain is NAGVMQNPRHLVRRRGQEARLRCSPMKGHSHVYWYRQLPEEGLKFMVYLQKENIIDESGMPKERFSAEFPKEGPSILRIQQVVRGDSAAYFCASSPPSEYQETQYFGPGTRLLVL.

The rearrangement links TRBV27 to TRBJ1-5; D gene uncertain. CDR3 length: 13 amino acids. Trimming shortened V by 2 bases and J by 6 bases, and 8 bases separated the two germline ends. Germline loops: CDR1 MNHEY, CDR2 SMNVEV (reference sequence). This CDR3 reads CASSLGVRQPQHF. Written as DNA, the CDR3 is TGTGCCAGCAGTTTAGGGGTTCGTCAGCCCCAGCATTTT.

This clone was seen just once. The chain carries TRBV11-3 and TRBJ1-1, with D tentatively TRBD1 (6 bases). CDR3 length: 13 residues. Between the trimmed V and J ends, which lost 5 bases and 11 bases, there was a span of 18 bases. The V gene's germline CDR1 is SGHNT and CDR2 YENEEA. The CDR3, as DNA: TGTGCCAGCAGCCCACAAGGGGGGACGCTTGCTTTCTTT. Its protein is CASSPQGGTLAFF.

The chain uses TRBV6-5 and TRBJ2-5; D might be TRBD2 (6 bases). V lost 4 bases and J lost 1, with 16 bases in between. CDR1 MNHEY and CDR2 SVGAGI come from the germline V gene. There are 16 residues in the CDR3. CDR3 coding DNA: TGTGCCAGCAGTTCCGGGGTAGCGGTAACCCAAGAGACCCAGTACTTC. This gives the protein CASSSGVAVTQETQYF.

The rearrangement joins TRBV6-5 to TRBJ2-7, with 8 nucleotides matching TRBD1. CDR1 MNHEY and CDR2 SVGAGI come from the germline V gene. This CDR3 is built from 15 residues. The V gene end was trimmed by 6 bases and the J gene end by 3 bases; junction bases not matched to a gene: 10. In DNA form, the CDR3 reads TGTGCCAGCAGAGACCGTCGGGACAGGAACTACGAGCAGTACTTC. It translates to CASRDRRDRNYEQYF.

This clone showed up just a few times. V is TRBV11-3 and J is TRBJ1-3; possible D gene TRBD1, 6 bases. V lost 1 base to trimming and J lost 2 bases, with 15 bases between them. The length of the CDR3 is 17 residues. CDR1 is SGHNT, CDR2 YENEEA, per germline. CDR3 sequence: CASSLASLRTAGNTIYF. The CDR3 region has the DNA TGTGCCAGCAGCTTAGCCTCCCTGAGGACAGCTGGAAACACCATATATTTT.

The sample holds one count of this clone. V is TRBV25-1 and J is TRBJ1-5; no firm D call. Germline CDR1 is MGHDK and CDR2 is SYGVNS. The CDR3 totals 12 residues. Trimming pared 5 bases from V and 1 base from J, leaving 3 bases between. CDR3: CASSWSNQPQHF. CDR3 coding DNA: TGTGCCAGCAGTTGGAGCAATCAGCCCCAGCATTTT.

This clone was detected a few times. The CDR3 is CASSQPQPGFHEQYF. The CDR3 coding sequence is TGCGCCAGCAGCCAACCCCAACCGGGGTTCCACGAGCAGTACTTC. The gene calls are TRBV4-1 and TRBJ2-7, with TRBD2 as a possible D gene (5 bases). This CDR3 has 15 residues. V was pared by 2 bases and J by 5 bases, with 16 bases between. The germline V gene has CDR1 MGHRA and CDR2 YSYEKL.

This chain connects TRBV5-1 to TRBJ2-2, with D possibly being TRBD1 (5 bases). CDR3 length: 14 residues. From germline, CDR1 is SGHRS and CDR2 YFSETQ. The ends were cut back, 3 bases at V and 1 base at J, with 7 bases in the middle. The chain's CDR3 is CASSSTVNTGELFF. The DNA of the CDR3 is TGCGCCAGCAGCTCGACAGTGAACACCGGGGAGCTGTTTTTT.

The CDR3: CASSPGASSYTF. In DNA form, the CDR3 reads TGTGCCAGCAGCCCCGGGGCCTCGAGCTACACCTTC. The gene calls are TRBV3-1 (or the pseudogene TRBV3-2) and TRBJ1-2, with a possible D match to TRBD1 (5 bases). The V end lost 4 bases, the J end lost 9 bases, and 12 bases lay between the germline ends. Looked up from germline, CDR1 is LGHDT and CDR2 is YNNKEL (reference sequence). The CDR3 runs 12 residues.

V gene TRBV5-1 combines with J gene TRBJ2-7; TRBD1 might be the D (6 bases). CDR1 SGHRS and CDR2 YFSETQ come from the germline V gene. CDR3 size: 15 residues. V was cut by 3 bases and J by 3 bases, with 16 bases left in between. The CDR3 loop is CASSWGPTGNYEQYF. CDR3 coding DNA: TGCGCCAGCAGCTGGGGCCCCACAGGGAACTACGAGCAGTACTTC.

The CDR3 spells CAISERDRSNTGELFF. CDR3 nucleotides: TGTGCCATCAGTGAGAGGGACAGATCGAACACCGGGGAGCTGTTTTTT. The chain uses TRBV10-3 and TRBJ2-2; 7 bases match TRBD1. The CDR3 extends over 16 amino acids. Germline values: CDR1 ENHRY, CDR2 SYGVKD. V shed 2 bases and J 0 bases; nucleotides not matched to a gene: 3.